This T cell receptor beta chain was found in a study of T cell responses to AZD1222 COVID-19 vaccine. Findings of the study overall: Scientists sampled the repertoires only once the peak T cell response had passed. Close to half of all spike-specific TCRs reportedly target regions of the variants that are unmutated. Among vaccine-associated CD4 TCRs, coverage spanned spike, with dominance at 160-218 and 743-854.

Pooling was applied to second doses at about 4 or about 12 weeks. Assay: immunoSEQ multiplex PCR; the TCRdb copy retains only in-frame clones and omits some. The sample carries about 75,000 clones, around 86% recorded once. The CDR3 is made up of 15 amino acids. CDR1 and CDR2 from the germline V gene are SGHNT and YYREEE (reference sequence). V shed 5 bases, J shed 3 bases, and the junction held 10 bases outside the gene matches. As for this clone: What it binds is unknown.

The origin of this receptor is an adult who received the AZD1222 COVID-19 vaccine. This rearrangement joins TRBV5-4 to TRBJ1-1, with TRBD1 identical over 7 bases. This specimen was peripheral blood, taken 28 days after the second AZD1222 dose. CDR3 DNA: TGTGCCAGCAGTTCAGGGGGGACGAGAGACACTGAAGCTTTCTTT. As protein: CASSSGGTRDTEAFF.